The T cell receptor beta chain under discussion was sequenced for a study of blood T cell repertoires in COVID-19. Study-level information: From the United States, Italy and Spain came samples of acute and convalescent COVID-19. The cDNA or gDNA used as material had been derived from T cells, B-cell-depleted T cells, or PBMCs.

This clone was picked up many times. The junction had 10 bases not matched to a gene; V was cut back by 5 bases and J by 5 bases. Germline V gene sequence: CDR1 ENHRY, CDR2 SYGVKD. The CDR3 has 16 residues. Per the original methods: Cell counts per sample came from amplifying reference gene primers. TCRdb keeps only in-frame clones here, not all; method: immunoSEQ multiplex PCR. For V, J and clone size, that table is used; D and trimming come from the DNA. The sample consists of 200,000 to 300,000 clones, around 85% of them appearing once. J is TRBJ1-5 and V is TRBV10-3; 9 nucleotides match TRBD1. The sequencing input was peripheral blood. The origin of this receptor is a woman of 80 years or more with acute or convalescent COVID-19. CDR3 sequence reads: CAISQPRTGADQPQHF. The CDR3 DNA follows: TGTGCCATCAGTCAGCCGCGGACAGGGGCCGATCAGCCCCAGCATTTT.